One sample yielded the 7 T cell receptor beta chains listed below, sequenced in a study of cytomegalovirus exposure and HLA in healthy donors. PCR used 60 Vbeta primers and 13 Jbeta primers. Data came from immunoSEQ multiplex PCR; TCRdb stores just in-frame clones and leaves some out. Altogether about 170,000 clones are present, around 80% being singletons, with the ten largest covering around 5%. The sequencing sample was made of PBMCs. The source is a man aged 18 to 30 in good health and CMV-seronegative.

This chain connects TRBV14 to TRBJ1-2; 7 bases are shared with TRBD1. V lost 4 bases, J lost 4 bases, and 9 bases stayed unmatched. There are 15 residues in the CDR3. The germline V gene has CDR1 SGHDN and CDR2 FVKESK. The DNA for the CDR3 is TGTGCCAGCAGCCGAGCAACACAGGGGCGCTATGGCTACACCTTC. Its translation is CASSRATQGRYGYTF.

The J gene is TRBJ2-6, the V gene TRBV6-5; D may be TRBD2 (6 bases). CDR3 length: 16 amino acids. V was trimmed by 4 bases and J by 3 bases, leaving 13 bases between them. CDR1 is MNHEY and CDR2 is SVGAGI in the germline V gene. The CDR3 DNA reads TGTGCCAGCAGTTCACTCTCGGGGGATGGGGCCAACGTCCTGACTTTC. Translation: CASSSLSGDGANVLTF.

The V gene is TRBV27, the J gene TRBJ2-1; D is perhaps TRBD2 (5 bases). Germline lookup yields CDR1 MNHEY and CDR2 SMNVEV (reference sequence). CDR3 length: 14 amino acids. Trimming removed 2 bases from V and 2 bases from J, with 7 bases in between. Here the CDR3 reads CASSLGGTYNEQFF. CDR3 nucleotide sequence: TGTGCCAGCAGTTTAGGAGGCACCTACAATGAGCAGTTCTTC.

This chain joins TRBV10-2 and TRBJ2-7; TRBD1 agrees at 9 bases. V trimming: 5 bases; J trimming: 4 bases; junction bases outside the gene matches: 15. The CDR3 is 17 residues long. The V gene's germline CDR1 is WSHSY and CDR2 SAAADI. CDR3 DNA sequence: TGCGCCAGCAGTAATGTGGGGCCGGGACAGGGATCTTACGAGCAGTACTTC. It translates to CASSNVGPGQGSYEQYF.

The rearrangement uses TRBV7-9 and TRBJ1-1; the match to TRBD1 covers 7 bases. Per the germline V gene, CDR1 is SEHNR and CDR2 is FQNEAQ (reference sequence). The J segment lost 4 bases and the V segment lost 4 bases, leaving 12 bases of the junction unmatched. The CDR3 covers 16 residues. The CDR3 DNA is TGTGCCAGCAGCTCATTCACAGGGGAAGGGAGCACTGAAGCTTTCTTT. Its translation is CASSSFTGEGSTEAFF.

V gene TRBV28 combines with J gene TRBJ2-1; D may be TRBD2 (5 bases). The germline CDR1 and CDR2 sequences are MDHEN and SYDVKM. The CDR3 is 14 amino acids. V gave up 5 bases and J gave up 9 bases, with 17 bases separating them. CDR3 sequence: CASSPPWAGGEQFF. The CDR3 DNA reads TGTGCCAGCAGTCCCCCCTGGGCTGGAGGTGAGCAGTTCTTC.

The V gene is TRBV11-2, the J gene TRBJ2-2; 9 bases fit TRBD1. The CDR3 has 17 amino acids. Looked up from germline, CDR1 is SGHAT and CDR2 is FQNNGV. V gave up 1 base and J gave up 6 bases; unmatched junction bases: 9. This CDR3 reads CASSLGWGQGIAGELFF. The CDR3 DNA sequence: TGTGCCAGCAGCTTAGGATGGGGACAGGGTATCGCCGGGGAGCTGTTTTTT. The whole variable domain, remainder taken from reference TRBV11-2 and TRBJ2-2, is EAGVAQSPRYKIIEKRQSVAFWCNPISGHATLYWYQQILGQGPKLLIQFQNNGVVDDSQLPKDRFSAERLKGVDSTLKIQPAKLEDSAVYLCASSLGWGQGIAGELFFGEGSRLTVL.